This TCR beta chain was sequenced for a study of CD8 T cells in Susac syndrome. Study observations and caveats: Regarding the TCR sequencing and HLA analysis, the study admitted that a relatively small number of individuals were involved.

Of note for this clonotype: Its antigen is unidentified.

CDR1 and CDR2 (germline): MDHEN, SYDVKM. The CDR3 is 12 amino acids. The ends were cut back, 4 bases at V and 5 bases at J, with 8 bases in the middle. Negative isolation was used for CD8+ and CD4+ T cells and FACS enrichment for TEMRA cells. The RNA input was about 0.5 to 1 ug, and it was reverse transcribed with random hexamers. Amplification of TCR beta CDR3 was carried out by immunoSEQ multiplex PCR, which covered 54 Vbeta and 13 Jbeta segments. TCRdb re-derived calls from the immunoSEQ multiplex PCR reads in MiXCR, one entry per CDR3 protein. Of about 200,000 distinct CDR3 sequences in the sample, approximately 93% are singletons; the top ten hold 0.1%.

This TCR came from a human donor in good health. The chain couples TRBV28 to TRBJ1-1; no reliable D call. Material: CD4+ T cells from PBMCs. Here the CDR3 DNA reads TGTGCCAGCAGTTCGGAGAATACTGAAGCTTTCTTT. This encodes CASSSENTEAFF.